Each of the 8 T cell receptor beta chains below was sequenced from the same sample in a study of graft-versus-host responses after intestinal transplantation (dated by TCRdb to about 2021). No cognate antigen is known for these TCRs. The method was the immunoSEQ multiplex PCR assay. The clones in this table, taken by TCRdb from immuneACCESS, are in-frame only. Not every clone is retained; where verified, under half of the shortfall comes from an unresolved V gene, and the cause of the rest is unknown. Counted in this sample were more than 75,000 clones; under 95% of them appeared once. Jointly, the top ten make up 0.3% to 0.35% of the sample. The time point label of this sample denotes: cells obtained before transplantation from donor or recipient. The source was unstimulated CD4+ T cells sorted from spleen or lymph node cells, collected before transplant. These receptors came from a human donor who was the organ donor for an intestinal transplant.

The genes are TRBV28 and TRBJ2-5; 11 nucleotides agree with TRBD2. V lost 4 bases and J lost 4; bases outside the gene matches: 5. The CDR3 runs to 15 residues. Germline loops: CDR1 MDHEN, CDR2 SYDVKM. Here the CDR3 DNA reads TGTGCCAGCAGTTCCGCCGGGACTAGCGGAGAGACCCAGTACTTC. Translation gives CASSSAGTSGETQYF.

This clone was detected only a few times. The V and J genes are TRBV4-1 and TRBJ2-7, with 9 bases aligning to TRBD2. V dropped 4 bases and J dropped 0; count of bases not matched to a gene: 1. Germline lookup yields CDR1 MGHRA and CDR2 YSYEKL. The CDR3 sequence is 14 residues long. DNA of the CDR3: TGCGCCAGCAGCCCAGCGGGGGGCTCCTACGAGCAGTACTTC. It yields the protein CASSPAGGSYEQYF.

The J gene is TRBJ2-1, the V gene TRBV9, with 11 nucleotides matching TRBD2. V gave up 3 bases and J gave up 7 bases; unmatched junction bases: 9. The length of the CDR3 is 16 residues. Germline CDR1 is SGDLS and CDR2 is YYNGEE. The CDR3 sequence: CASSGTGTSGWNEQFF. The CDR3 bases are TGTGCCAGCAGCGGAACCGGGACTAGCGGATGGAATGAGCAGTTCTTC.

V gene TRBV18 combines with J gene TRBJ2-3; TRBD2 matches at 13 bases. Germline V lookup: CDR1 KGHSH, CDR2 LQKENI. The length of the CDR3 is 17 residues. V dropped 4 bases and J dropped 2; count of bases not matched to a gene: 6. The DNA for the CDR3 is TGTGCCAGCTCACTCAGACTAGCGGGGGGACCCACAGATACGCAGTATTTT. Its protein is CASSLRLAGGPTDTQYF.

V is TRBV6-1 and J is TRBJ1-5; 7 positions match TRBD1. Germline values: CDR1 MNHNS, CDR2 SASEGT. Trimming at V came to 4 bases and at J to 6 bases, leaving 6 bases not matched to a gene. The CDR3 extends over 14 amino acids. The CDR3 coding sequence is TGTGCCAGCAGTGGACAGGGATTTTTTCAGCCCCAGCATTTT. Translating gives CASSGQGFFQPQHF.

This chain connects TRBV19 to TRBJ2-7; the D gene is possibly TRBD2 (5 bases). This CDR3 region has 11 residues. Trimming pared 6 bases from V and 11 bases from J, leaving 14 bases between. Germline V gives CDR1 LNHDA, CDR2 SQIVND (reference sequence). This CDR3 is CASREGLKKYF. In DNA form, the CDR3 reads TGTGCCAGTAGGGAAGGACTTAAGAAGTACTTC.

This CDR3 reads CASSVSSGSVNTGELFF. CDR3 nucleotides: TGTGCCAGCAGCGTTTCGAGCGGGAGTGTTAACACCGGGGAGCTGTTTTTT. V gene TRBV7-9 combines with J gene TRBJ2-2; 8 nucleotides agree with TRBD2. The CDR3 sequence is 17 residues long. The germline V gene has CDR1 SEHNR and CDR2 FQNEAQ (reference sequence). J gave up 2 bases and V 5 bases, and 10 bases lay outside the gene matches. Full variable domain (outside the CDR3, taken from reference TRBV7-9 and TRBJ2-2): DTGVSQNPRHKITKRGQNVTFRCDPISEHNRLYWYRQTLGQGPEFLTYFQNEAQLEKSRLLSDRFSAERPKGSFSTLEIQRTEQGDSAMYLCASSVSSGSVNTGELFFGEGSRLTVL.

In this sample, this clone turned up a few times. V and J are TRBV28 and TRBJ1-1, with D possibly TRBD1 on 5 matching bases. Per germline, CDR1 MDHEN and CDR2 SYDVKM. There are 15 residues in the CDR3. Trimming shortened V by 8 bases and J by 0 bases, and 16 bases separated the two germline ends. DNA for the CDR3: TGTGCCAGCGCAGGGTTTGGGATTATGAACACTGAAGCTTTCTTT. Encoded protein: CASAGFGIMNTEAFF.